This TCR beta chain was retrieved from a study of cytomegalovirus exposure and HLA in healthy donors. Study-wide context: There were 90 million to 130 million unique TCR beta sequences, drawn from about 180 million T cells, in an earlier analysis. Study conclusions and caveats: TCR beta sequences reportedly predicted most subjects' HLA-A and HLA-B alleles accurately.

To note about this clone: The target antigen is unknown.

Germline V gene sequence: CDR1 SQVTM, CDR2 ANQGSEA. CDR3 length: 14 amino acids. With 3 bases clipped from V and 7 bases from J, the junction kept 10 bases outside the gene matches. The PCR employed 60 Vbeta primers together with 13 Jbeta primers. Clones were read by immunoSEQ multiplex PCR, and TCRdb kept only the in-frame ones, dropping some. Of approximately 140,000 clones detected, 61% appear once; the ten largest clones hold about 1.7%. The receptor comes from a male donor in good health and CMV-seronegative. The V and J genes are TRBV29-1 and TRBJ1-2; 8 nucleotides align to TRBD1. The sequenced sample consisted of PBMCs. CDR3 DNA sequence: TGCAGCGTTGATGGACAGGGCCAGTCCGGTGGCTACACCTTC. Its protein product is CSVDGQGQSGGYTF.